This T cell receptor beta chain was recovered during a study of blood T cell repertoires in COVID-19. Study at large: Both acute and convalescent COVID-19 samples were obtained from the United States, Italy and Spain.

Measured with immunoSEQ multiplex PCR; TCRdb has only the in-frame clones, and not every one. The sample contains under 500,000 clones, roughly 87% of which appear only once. Trimming removed 1 base from V and 0 bases from J, with 8 bases in between. CDR3 size: 15 residues. The germline CDR1 and CDR2 sequences are LGHNA and YSLEER. This clone has just one count. The V call is TRBV4-3, the J call TRBJ2-3; the D gene is possibly TRBD1 (6 bases). The material sequenced was PBMCs or T cells enriched from blood (not recorded which). The clonotype comes from a woman aged 18-29 years with acute COVID-19. DNA of the CDR3: TGCGCCAGCAGCCAAGGGGGGACAAGCACAGATACGCAGTATTTT. This gives the protein CASSQGGTSTDTQYF.